The 32 T cell receptor beta chains reported below all come from one sample, sequenced in a study of cytomegalovirus exposure and HLA in healthy donors. Primers for the PCR totalled 60 Vbeta and 13 Jbeta. Sequenced by immunoSEQ multiplex PCR; TCRdb stores in-frame clones only, minus some. The sample holds about 120,000 clones, roughly 63% seen once. Specimen: PBMCs. These receptors were taken from a middle-aged man in good health and CMV-seropositive.

This chain joins TRBV15 and TRBJ1-5; D remains ambiguous. Germline values: CDR1 LNHNV, CDR2 YYDKDF (reference sequence). The CDR3 is 16 amino acids. Trimming took 1 base from V and 2 from J, leaving 12 bases between them. CDR3 amino acids: CATSRGQVVRNQPQHF. The CDR3 bases are TGTGCCACCAGCAGAGGACAAGTGGTTCGCAATCAGCCCCAGCATTTT.

The chain is built from TRBV7-9 and TRBJ1-2, with TRBD1 matching 7 bases. The trim removed 5 bases at V and 7 bases at J, leaving 10 bases unmatched. The CDR3 spans 14 residues. Germline V gene lookup returns CDR1 SEHNR and CDR2 FQNEAQ (reference sequence). Here the CDR3 DNA reads TGTGCCAGCAGCCGGAACCGGGACAGTACTGGCTACACCTTC. Protein sequence: CASSRNRDSTGYTF.

Comments on this clone: The sample has other DNA sequences that encode this CDR3 too. The chain carries TRBV2 and TRBJ1-5; 7 bases align to TRBD1. CDR1 SNHLY and CDR2 FYNNEI come from the germline V gene. V shed 6 bases and J 0 bases; nucleotides not matched to a gene: 5. The CDR3 contains 15 residues. CDR3 protein: CASSGTANSNQPQHF. In DNA, the CDR3 is TGTGCCAGCAGCGGGACAGCTAATAGCAATCAGCCCCAGCATTTT. Based on the CDR3 plus reference TRBV2 and TRBJ1-5, the full variable domain is EPEVTQTPSHQVTQMGQEVILRCVPISNHLYFYWYRQILGQKVEFLVSFYNNEISEKSEIFDDQFSVERPDGSNFTLKIRSTKLEDSAMYFCASSGTANSNQPQHFGDGTRLSIL.

The CDR3 DNA follows: TGTGCCAGTTCCCGGATAGCGGACAATGAGCAGTTCTTC. Translated, it gives CASSRIADNEQFF. The chain recombines TRBV6-1 with TRBJ2-1, with D tentatively TRBD2 (6 bases). The V gene's germline CDR1 is MNHNS and CDR2 SASEGT. V lost 9 bases, J lost 5 bases, and 14 bases lay in between. The CDR3 length is 13 residues.

V gene TRBV6-1 combines with J gene TRBJ1-1; possibly TRBD1 for D (5 bases). Germline CDR1 MNHNS, CDR2 SASEGT. V was pared by 2 bases and J by 4 bases, with 11 bases between. The CDR3 is 14 amino acids. The CDR3 spells CASSERGSGTEAFF. The CDR3 coding sequence is TGTGCCAGCAGTGAAAGGGGAAGTGGCACTGAAGCTTTCTTT.

The sample holds one count of this clone. CDR3 sequence (DNA): TGTGCCAGCAGAGACGGACAGGGCCTAGGCTACACCTTC. Its translation is CASRDGQGLGYTF. The V and J genes are TRBV2 and TRBJ1-2; 8 bases line up with TRBD1. The CDR3 is 13 residues long. The germline gives CDR1 SNHLY, CDR2 FYNNEI. V trimming: 6 bases; J trimming: 8 bases; junction bases outside the gene matches: 8.

The V gene is TRBV27, the J gene TRBJ2-7; 14 nucleotides match TRBD2. There are 22 residues in the CDR3. CDR1 MNHEY and CDR2 SMNVEV come from the germline V gene (reference sequence). After removal of 6 bases from V and 3 bases from J, the junction contained 25 bases not matched to a gene. CDR3 nucleotide sequence: TGTGCCAGCAGCCCTCCAGAATCCGCCGGGACTAGCGGGAGTAAGGGGTTCTACGAGCAGTACTTC. It specifies CASSPPESAGTSGSKGFYEQYF.

The chain carries TRBV6-5 and TRBJ1-5; D call uncertain. The CDR3 totals 13 residues. Germline-derived CDR1 and CDR2 are MNHEY and SVGAGI. Trimming left V 5 bases short and J 9 bases short, with 14 bases between. The chain's CDR3 is CASSNIPGGPQHF. The CDR3 bases are TGTGCCAGCAGTAATATACCCGGAGGGCCCCAGCATTTT.

Only a few counts were recorded for this clone. V is TRBV28 and J is TRBJ1-5; possible D gene TRBD1, 5 bases. V was pared by 6 bases and J by 7 bases, with 19 bases between. This CDR3 contains 15 residues. CDR1 and CDR2 from the germline V gene are MDHEN and SYDVKM. The DNA for the CDR3 is TGTGCCAGCAGCTCTGTACGGGGGATCGGGCAGCCCCAGCATTTT. This translates into CASSSVRGIGQPQHF.

The chain carries TRBV7-2 and TRBJ1-2; no clear D gene. The CDR3 consists of 19 residues. The germline gives CDR1 SGHTA, CDR2 FQGNSA. Trimming stripped 6 bases from V and 1 base from J, with 27 bases between. This chain's CDR3 is CASSSRNIENVAGNYGYTF. CDR3 DNA sequence: TGTGCCAGCAGTTCCAGAAACATCGAGAACGTAGCGGGTAACTATGGCTACACCTTC.

Only a few counts were recorded for this clone. This chain connects TRBV5-1 to TRBJ1-2; perhaps TRBD1 as D (5 bases). From germline, CDR1 is SGHRS and CDR2 YFSETQ. The germline V and J ends were trimmed by 0 bases and 6 bases, with 15 bases remaining between them. The CDR3 covers 15 residues. CDR3 bases: TGCGCCAGCAGCTTGGCCGAGCGACAGTCCCATGGCTACACCTTC. Its translation: CASSLAERQSHGYTF.

The gene calls are TRBV6-1 and TRBJ1-1, with D unresolved. From germline, CDR1 is MNHNS and CDR2 SASEGT. This CDR3 has 13 residues. The germline V and J ends were trimmed by 6 bases and 3 bases, with 11 bases remaining between them. CDR3 in amino acids: CASRGTSYTEAFF. The CDR3 bases are TGTGCCAGCAGGGGCACCTCCTACACTGAAGCTTTCTTT.

This clone was recorded a few times. The chain carries TRBV7-9 and TRBJ1-1, with D possibly being TRBD1 (5 bases). The germline gives CDR1 SEHNR, CDR2 FQNEAQ (reference sequence). Trimming took off 3 bases at V and 1 base at J, with 9 bases between the two ends. The CDR3 spans 14 residues. CDR3 sequence reads: CASSFREGNTEAFF. The CDR3, as DNA: TGTGCCAGCAGCTTCAGGGAGGGGAACACTGAAGCTTTCTTT.

The chain uses TRBV6-1 and TRBJ2-5; TRBD1 aligns across 7 bases. Unmatched junction bases numbered 6, after V lost 6 bases and J lost 2 bases. Germline V gene lookup returns CDR1 MNHNS and CDR2 SASEGT. This CDR3 spans 14 amino acids. The CDR3 region is CASRAGQAQETQYF. In nucleotides, the CDR3 is TGTGCCAGCAGGGCAGGACAGGCACAAGAGACCCAGTACTTC.

V is TRBV28 and J is TRBJ2-4, with D tentatively TRBD1 (5 bases). The CDR3 loop spans 15 amino acids. Germline CDR1 and CDR2: MDHEN and SYDVKM. Trimming left V 3 bases short and J 2 bases short, with 11 bases between. CDR3 DNA: TGTGCCAGCAGTTTCATACAGGAGTCCAAAAACATTCAGTACTTC. It codes for CASSFIQESKNIQYF.

Only a few counts were recorded for this clone. The CDR3 DNA reads TGTGCCAGCTCGTCGGGGGAATCCTACGAGCAGTACTTC. This codes for CASSSGESYEQYF. The chain employs TRBV6-1 and TRBJ2-7, with D possibly being TRBD2 (6 bases). This CDR3 spans 13 amino acids. The V gene's germline CDR1 is MNHNS and CDR2 SASEGT. Trimming took off 8 bases at V and 1 base at J, with 12 bases between the two ends.

The chain couples TRBV7-2 to TRBJ2-7; D unresolved. V lost 1 base to trimming and J lost 0 bases, with 10 bases between them. Germline CDR1 reads SGHTA; CDR2 reads FQGNSA. The CDR3 loop spans 15 amino acids. The CDR3 DNA reads TGTGCCAGCAGCTTAGGCCTCCCGAGCTCCTACGAGCAGTACTTC. Residues: CASSLGLPSSYEQYF.

The J gene is TRBJ2-5, the V gene TRBV19; D might be TRBD2 (5 bases). The CDR3 is 15 residues long. From germline, CDR1 is LNHDA and CDR2 SQIVND (reference sequence). The germline V and J ends were trimmed by 5 bases and 4 bases, with 17 bases remaining between them. The CDR3 loop reads CASSSWTNRGETQYF. The CDR3, as DNA: TGTGCCAGTAGTTCCTGGACGAACCGGGGAGAGACCCAGTACTTC.

The chain carries TRBV29-1 and TRBJ2-4; 7 bases are a match to TRBD2. This CDR3 spans 14 amino acids. The J segment lost 0 bases and the V segment lost 7 bases, leaving 6 bases of the junction unmatched. Germline V gene lookup returns CDR1 SQVTM and CDR2 ANQGSEA. Here the CDR3 DNA reads TGCAGCGCCCGCGGGAGTCTAGCCAAAAACATTCAGTACTTC. Protein sequence: CSARGSLAKNIQYF.

This chain uses TRBV4-2 with TRBJ2-1; D ambiguous. The CDR3 is made up of 15 amino acids. Germline CDR1 and CDR2: LGHNA and YNFKEQ. The V end lost 5 bases, the J end lost 0 bases, and 11 bases lay between the germline ends. This chain's CDR3 is CASSIRPSSYNEQFF. CDR3 in DNA: TGTGCCAGCAGCATTCGCCCCAGCTCCTACAATGAGCAGTTCTTC.

V usage is TRBV6-5 and J usage is TRBJ1-2; maybe TRBD1 (5 bases). Germline V gene sequence: CDR1 MNHEY, CDR2 SVGAGI. Trimming stripped 6 bases from V and 2 bases from J, with 16 bases between. The CDR3 extends over 15 amino acids. CDR3 residues: CASRPTTALNYGYTF. The CDR3 nucleotides are TGTGCCAGCAGACCCACGACAGCCCTAAACTATGGCTACACCTTC.

This clone came up a few times. Because it lacks the conserved phenylalanine or tryptophan at the end, this CDR3 is likely a read error. No DNA is shown, since the ends of the CDR3 on it are uncertain; the CDR3 is the one TCRdb lists. V usage is TRBV7-2 and J usage is TRBJ1-1; TRBD1 is taken as the D call from the table, unchecked against the DNA. Germline-derived CDR1 and CDR2 are SGHTA and FQGNSA. The CDR3 region is 13 residues in length, termini included. This CDR3 is CASSSQGQPRVVN.

V gene TRBV19 combines with J gene TRBJ2-1, with a weak D call TRBD2 (5 bases). Germline V gene sequence: CDR1 LNHDA, CDR2 SQIVND (reference sequence). The CDR3 has 17 amino acids. The V end was cut by 3 bases, the J end by 2 bases, with 17 bases between. The CDR3 protein is CASSISVGVLAYNEQFF. Written as DNA, the CDR3 is TGTGCCAGTAGTATTTCAGTCGGGGTCTTAGCCTACAATGAGCAGTTCTTC.

There are a few counts of this clone. The CDR3 spells CASGTGLDYGYTF. In DNA, the CDR3 is TGTGCCAGCGGGACAGGGTTGGACTATGGCTACACCTTC. The chain joins TRBV5-4 to TRBJ1-2; 9 positions agree with TRBD1. Germline V gives CDR1 SGHNT, CDR2 YYREEE (reference sequence). The CDR3 spans 13 residues. The V and J ends lost 7 bases and 3 bases, in that order; junction bases with no gene match: 4. The full variable domain, completed using reference TRBV5-4 and TRBJ1-2, is ETGVTQSPTHLIKTRGQQVTLRCSSQSGHNTVSWYQQALGQGPQFIFQYYREEENGRGNFPPRFSGLQFPNYSSELNVNALELDDSALYLCASGTGLDYGYTFGSGTRLTVV.

V and J are TRBV15 and TRBJ1-6, with 8 bases matching TRBD1. This CDR3 region has 15 residues. After removal of 1 base from V and 5 bases from J, the junction contained 1 base not matched to a gene. Germline V lookup: CDR1 LNHNV, CDR2 YYDKDF (reference sequence). The CDR3, as DNA: TGTGCCACCAGCAGAGGGACAGGGCATAATTCACCCCTCCACTTT. It encodes CATSRGTGHNSPLHF.

This clone was recorded once. This sequence joins TRBV2 and TRBJ1-3; maybe TRBD1 (5 bases). The CDR3 is 16 amino acids. Germline CDR1 and CDR2: SNHLY and FYNNEI. Trimming took 7 bases from V and 3 from J, leaving 19 bases between them. The CDR3 sequence: CASTRTLGLGGNTIYF. In nucleotides, the CDR3 is TGTGCCAGCACCCGTACGTTGGGGCTAGGTGGAAACACCATATATTTT.

This clone was detected a few times. The V gene is TRBV18, the J gene TRBJ2-7, with TRBD2 matching over 8 bases. Germline V gene sequence: CDR1 KGHSH, CDR2 LQKENI. CDR3 size: 13 residues. Germline trimming cut 5 bases from V and 0 bases from J; bases unmatched to any gene: 0. The chain's CDR3 is CASSTSGSYEQYF. CDR3 nucleotides: TGTGCCAGCTCAACTAGCGGCTCCTACGAGCAGTACTTC.

The rearrangement links TRBV5-1 to TRBJ2-7, with D possibly TRBD1 on 5 matching bases. The ends were cut back, 1 base at V and 6 bases at J, with 8 bases in the middle. The CDR3 has 12 amino acids. CDR1 and CDR2 from the germline V gene are SGHRS and YFSETQ. The CDR3 coding sequence is TGCGCCAGCAGCTTGACAGGCGCCGAGCAGTACTTC. It is translated as CASSLTGAEQYF.

V and J are TRBV6-6 and TRBJ2-5, with D hard to call. The DNA matches TRBJ2-7 better at its end, which makes the J call doubtful. CDR1 and CDR2 from the germline V gene are MNHNY and SVGAGI (reference sequence). This CDR3 has 14 amino acids. This CDR3 reads CASSQVRSSYEQYF. The DNA for the CDR3 is TGTGCCAGCAGTCAAGTAAGGAGCTCCTACGAGCAGTACTTC.

This chain uses TRBV28 with TRBJ2-3; 10 positions match TRBD2. Germline CDR1 and CDR2: MDHEN and SYDVKM. The J segment lost 5 bases and the V segment lost 3 bases, leaving 17 bases of the junction unmatched. The CDR3 covers 19 residues. CDR3 residues: CASSFLRISGRSGGDTQYF. CDR3 nucleotide sequence: TGTGCCAGCAGTTTCCTACGGATTAGCGGGAGGAGTGGTGGAGATACGCAGTATTTT. The full variable domain, in which reference TRBV28 and TRBJ2-3 provide the parts outside the CDR3, is DVKVTQSSRYLVKRTGEKVFLECVQDMDHENMFWYRQDPGLGLRLIYFSYDVKMKEKGDIPEGYSVSREKKERFSLILESASTNQTSMYLCASSFLRISGRSGGDTQYFGPGTRLTVL.

This clone came up a few times. This CDR3 reads CASSAAQGSPYGYTF. DNA for the CDR3: TGTGCCAGCAGCGCAGCCCAGGGGTCACCCTATGGCTACACCTTC. J is TRBJ1-2 and V is TRBV9; D possibly corresponds to TRBD1 (6 bases). The CDR3 contains 15 residues. V lost 3 bases, J lost 4 bases, and 16 bases lay in between. Germline V gene sequence: CDR1 SGDLS, CDR2 YYNGEE.

This clone was counted a few times. This chain connects TRBV27 to TRBJ2-1; 13 bases line up with TRBD2. Losses at the gene ends were 1 base for V and 9 bases for J; bases not matched to a gene: 9. In germline, CDR1 is MNHEY, CDR2 SMNVEV (reference sequence). The CDR3 length is 17 residues. The CDR3 coding sequence is TGTGCCAGCAGTTTATGGACTAGCGGGAGATTGGAAGGTGAGCAGTTCTTC. It encodes CASSLWTSGRLEGEQFF.